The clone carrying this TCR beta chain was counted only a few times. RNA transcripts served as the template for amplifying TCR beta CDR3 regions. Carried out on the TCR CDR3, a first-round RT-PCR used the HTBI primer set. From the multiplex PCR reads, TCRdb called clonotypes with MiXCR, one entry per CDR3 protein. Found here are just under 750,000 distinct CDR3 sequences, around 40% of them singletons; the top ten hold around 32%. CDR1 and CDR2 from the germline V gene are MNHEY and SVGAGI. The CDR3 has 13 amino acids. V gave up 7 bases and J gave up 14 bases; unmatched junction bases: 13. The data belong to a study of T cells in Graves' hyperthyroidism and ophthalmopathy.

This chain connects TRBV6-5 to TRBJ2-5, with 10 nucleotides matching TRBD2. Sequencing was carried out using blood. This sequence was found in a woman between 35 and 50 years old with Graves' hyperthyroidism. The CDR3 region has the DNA TGTGCCAGCACGGCTAGCGGGAGTCCTCCCAGCTACTTC. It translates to CASTASGSPPSYF.